These T cell receptor beta chains were read from a single sample in a study of T-cell memory formation after mild COVID-19. TCRdb recomputed calls from the 5' RACE reads with MiXCR, one row per CDR3 protein. The repertoire holds roughly 400,000 distinct CDR3 sequences, about a sixth seen once, with approximately 21% in the top ten. The sequencing sample was made of PBMCs or a T cell subset sorted from them (not recorded which). These receptors were collected from a man aged 18-30 years who had mild COVID-19 (a few samples of this study predate the infection). Cell type and time point are not known. CDR3s include the opening cysteine and the closing phenylalanine or tryptophan. A D gene is named only where the DNA matches it firmly. Not all rows give a size; the values are once, few, many and, for expanded clones, a class.

v_call	d_call	j_call	clone_size	cdr3_aa	cdr3_nt
TRBV7-3	TRBD2	TRBJ2-3	few	CASSPTAGASTDTQYF	TGTGCCAGCAGCCCAACAGCGGGGGCTAGCACAGATACGCAGTATTTT
TRBV5-4	TRBD2	TRBJ2-3	few	CASMTRAPISGGSTDTQYF	TGTGCCAGCATGACAAGAGCCCCCATTAGCGGGGGTAGCACAGATACGCAGTATTTT
TRBV3-1	NA	TRBJ1-5	few	CASSQDTGRNQPQHF	TGTGCCAGCAGCCAAGATACAGGGCGCAATCAGCCCCAGCATTTT
TRBV7-2	NA	TRBJ2-5	NA	CASSLSVWGVQETQYF	TGTGCCAGCAGCTTAAGCGTCTGGGGGGTTCAAGAGACCCAGTACTTC
TRBV5-1	TRBD2	TRBJ2-5	NA	CASSVGGGAETQYF	TGCGCCAGCAGCGTCGGGGGAGGGGCAGAGACCCAGTACTTC
TRBV12-3/TRBV12-4	NA	TRBJ1-6	few	CASSLRNNSPLHF	TGTGCCAGCAGCCTCAGGAATAATTCACCCCTCCACTTT
TRBV3-1	NA	TRBJ1-2	NA	CASSRQLDVLYGYTF	TGTGCCAGCAGCCGCCAATTGGACGTACTATATGGCTACACCTTC
TRBV5-6	NA	TRBJ2-6	few	CASRPITGLVLTF	TGTGCCAGCAGACCCATTACTGGCCTCGTCCTGACTTTC
TRBV11-2	NA	TRBJ2-3	few	CASSLDRDDTQYF	TGTGCCAGCAGCTTAGACCGGGACGATACGCAGTATTTT
TRBV28	NA	TRBJ1-2	NA	CASRLTAGPNYGYTF	TGTGCCAGCAGGTTAACGGCGGGGCCGAACTATGGCTACACCTTC
TRBV6-2/TRBV6-3	NA	TRBJ2-3	NA	CASSSVAELQDTQYF	TGTGCCAGCTCTTCCGTTGCAGAGCTGCAAGATACGCAGTATTTT
TRBV15	NA	TRBJ1-1	NA	CATSRDSGPGPEAFF	TGTGCCACCAGCAGAGACTCCGGGCCCGGCCCTGAAGCTTTCTTT
TRBV20-1	NA	TRBJ1-1	few	CSAVPANTEAFF	TGCAGTGCTGTACCTGCCAACACTGAAGCTTTCTTT
TRBV2	NA	TRBJ1-2	few	CARGGPSSLESSGYTF	TGTGCCAGGGGGGGACCGAGCTCCCTCGAATCGTCTGGCTACACCTTC
TRBV4-1	TRBD1	TRBJ2-3	few	CASTTGQGWSGDTQYF	TGCGCCAGCACCACAGGACAGGGATGGTCAGGAGATACGCAGTATTTT
TRBV9	TRBD1	TRBJ2-5	NA	CASSGTGGFRETQYF	TGTGCCAGCAGCGGTACAGGGGGCTTTCGGGAGACCCAGTACTTC
TRBV28	NA	TRBJ2-2	few	CASIKGGGYTGELFF	TGTGCCAGCATCAAGGGAGGGGGATACACCGGGGAGCTGTTTTTT
TRBV7-9	NA	TRBJ1-1	few	CASRHRDITEAFF	TGTGCCAGCAGGCACAGGGATATCACTGAAGCTTTCTTT
TRBV5-1	NA	TRBJ2-1	few	CASSADFYNEQFF	TGCGCCAGCAGTGCCGACTTTTACAATGAGCAGTTCTTC
TRBV4-3	NA	TRBJ1-2	many	CASSLGGGLPYGYTF	TGCGCCAGCAGCCTAGGGGGGGGCCTGCCATATGGCTACACCTTC
TRBV7-9	NA	TRBJ2-5	NA	CASSLGTPQYF	TGTGCCAGCAGCTTGGGCACTCCCCAGTACTTC
TRBV20-1	TRBD1	TRBJ2-7	NA	CSAPGQGRNEQYF	TGCAGTGCGCCGGGACAGGGTAGGAACGAGCAGTACTTC
TRBV11-2	NA	TRBJ2-1	few	CASSPGGGDEQFF	TGTGCCAGCAGCCCTGGCGGTGGGGATGAGCAGTTCTTC
TRBV12-3/TRBV12-4	NA	TRBJ1-2	few	CASTWEGAYGYTF	TGTGCCAGCACCTGGGAGGGAGCCTATGGCTACACCTTC
TRBV5-1	NA	TRBJ2-2	NA	CASSAWWDTNTGELFF	TGCGCCAGCAGCGCCTGGTGGGACACCAACACCGGGGAGCTGTTTTTT
TRBV7-7	TRBD1	TRBJ1-5	NA	CASSRTGGLNQPQHF	TGTGCTAGCAGCCGGACAGGGGGGTTGAATCAGCCCCAGCATTTT
TRBV7-2	NA	TRBJ1-2	NA	CASSLGGMSGDGYTF	TGTGCCAGCAGCCTTGGAGGGATGTCTGGGGATGGCTACACCTTC
TRBV11-1	NA	TRBJ2-1	NA	CASSPIGSYSEQFF	TGTGCCAGCAGCCCAATAGGGAGCTACAGTGAGCAGTTCTTC
TRBV2	NA	TRBJ2-5	many	CASSAYQETQYF	TGTGCCAGCAGTGCGTACCAAGAGACCCAGTACTTC
TRBV20-1	NA	TRBJ2-5	NA	CSARGGAQETQYF	TGCAGTGCTAGAGGGGGGGCCCAAGAGACCCAGTACTTC
TRBV7-2	NA	TRBJ1-5	few	CASSDISNQPQHF	TGTGCCAGCAGCGACATAAGCAATCAGCCCCAGCATTTT
TRBV7-2	NA	TRBJ1-3	few	CASSSGPGFGNTIYF	TGTGCCAGCAGCTCCGGGCCTGGCTTTGGAAACACCATATATTTT
TRBV10-3	NA	TRBJ2-2	NA	CAIRRGGDPGELFF	TGTGCCATCAGGAGGGGGGGCGATCCCGGGGAGCTGTTTTTT
TRBV7-2	NA	TRBJ2-3	NA	CASSARNRDTQYF	TGTGCCAGCAGCGCCCGGAATCGAGATACGCAGTATTTT
TRBV19	NA	TRBJ2-7	few	CASSPRTHSAHYEQYF	TGTGCCAGTAGTCCCCGGACTCACAGTGCCCACTACGAGCAGTACTTC
TRBV7-2	TRBD1	TRBJ2-6	NA	CASSPQGQDYSGANVLTF	TGTGCCAGCAGCCCCCAGGGACAGGATTACTCTGGGGCCAACGTCCTGACTTTC
TRBV12-3/TRBV12-4	NA	TRBJ2-3	many	CASSFSSPTDTQYF	TGTGCCAGCAGTTTTTCTAGCCCCACAGATACGCAGTATTTT
TRBV19	NA	TRBJ1-1	NA	CASSKSENTEAFF	TGTGCCAGTAGTAAGTCTGAGAACACTGAAGCTTTCTTT
TRBV7-9	TRBD1	TRBJ1-1	NA	CASSPRRATGGTEAFF	TGTGCCAGCAGCCCACGGAGGGCCACAGGGGGCACTGAAGCTTTCTTT
TRBV5-1	NA	TRBJ2-2	few	CASSLFGANTGELFF	TGCGCCAGCAGCTTGTTCGGTGCGAACACCGGGGAGCTGTTTTTT
TRBV5-1	NA	TRBJ2-2	NA	CASSLDRDLRTKGTGELFF	TGCGCCAGCAGCTTGGACCGGGACCTTCGAACAAAGGGCACCGGGGAGCTGTTTTTT
TRBV12-3/TRBV12-4	NA	TRBJ2-5	NA	CASTGDLTGQETQYF	TGTGCCAGCACAGGGGACCTTACAGGCCAAGAGACCCAGTACTTC
TRBV7-9	TRBD1	TRBJ2-3	few	CASSLEGANTQYF	TGTGCCAGCAGCTTAGAGGGGGCAAATACGCAGTATTTT